Presented here are 30 T cell receptor beta chains from one specimen sequenced in a study of OX40 agonist ivuxolimab in advanced cancers. The receptor library was made with the immunoSEQ multiplex PCR assay. This immuneACCESS table, as held by TCRdb, lists in-frame sequences with V and J called but not all clones. Of the missing ones, under half trace to an unresolved V gene in checked studies; the others have no known cause. Present in this sample are around 79,000 clones, around 85% of which were seen just once. In total, the top ten clones hold about 0.6% of the sample. Source: CD4+ or CD8+ T cells sorted from blood, taken in a trial of the OX40 agonist ivuxolimab. All receptors come from an adult with an advanced solid tumor such as melanoma, head and neck, liver or kidney cancer.

This sequence joins TRBV9 and TRBJ2-7; the match to TRBD2 covers 11 bases. CDR1 SGDLS and CDR2 YYNGEE come from the germline V gene. Trimming took 2 bases from V and 2 from J; bases not matched to a gene: 9. The CDR3 has 17 amino acids. CDR3 residues: CASSVASASGGPYEQYF. CDR3 in DNA: TGTGCCAGCAGCGTTGCCTCGGCTAGCGGGGGGCCCTACGAGCAGTACTTC.

The rearrangement joins TRBV10-3 to TRBJ1-4; D call uncertain. V lost 0 bases and J 5 bases, leaving 1 base between the germline ends. Germline V gene lookup returns CDR1 ENHRY and CDR2 SYGVKD. The CDR3 runs to 12 residues. CDR3 in DNA: TGTGCCATCAGTGAGTCGAATGAAAAACTGTTTTTT. Its translation is CAISESNEKLFF.

The chain employs TRBV5-8 and TRBJ2-1; the D gene is possibly TRBD2 (5 bases). CDR1 and CDR2 from the germline V gene are SGHTS and YDEGEE. Deletions cut 4 bases from V and 5 bases from J, with 22 bases between. The CDR3 length is 17 residues. The CDR3 region has the DNA TGTGCCAGCAGCCTCAATACGAGGGCCCCGGAAGACAATGAGCAGTTCTTC. It specifies CASSLNTRAPEDNEQFF.

The rearrangement uses TRBV7-9 and TRBJ2-5; weak D call: TRBD2 (5 bases). Germline CDR1 SEHNR, CDR2 FQNEAQ (reference sequence). The CDR3 is made up of 14 amino acids. Trimming took 6 bases from V and 5 from J, leaving 16 bases between them. CDR3 amino acids: CASRLSDLAETQYF. Here the CDR3 DNA reads TGTGCCAGCAGATTATCGGACTTAGCCGAGACCCAGTACTTC.

This chain joins TRBV23-1 and TRBJ1-4; unclear D gene. TRBV23-1 belongs to the ORF category, with a function that is uncertain. V gave up 8 bases and J gave up 9 bases, with 13 bases separating them. The CDR3 covers 12 residues. In DNA form, the CDR3 reads TGCGCCAGCTGCCCGGGAGGTAAAAAACTGTTTTTT. Its protein is CASCPGGKKLFF.

This clone was observed once. The chain has TRBV5-4 and TRBJ1-4; D is perhaps TRBD1 (6 bases). The germline gives CDR1 SGHNT, CDR2 YYREEE (reference sequence). V was trimmed by 4 bases and J by 2 bases, leaving 15 bases between them. The CDR3 has 16 residues. DNA for the CDR3: TGTGCCAGCAGCCGCAGTGGCCAGGGGACTAATGAAAAACTGTTTTTT. Its translation: CASSRSGQGTNEKLFF.

This clone was recorded only once. The gene calls are TRBV7-2 and TRBJ1-3; D gene unclear. CDR1 and CDR2 from the germline V gene are SGHTA and FQGNSA. CDR3 length equals 15 residues. The germline V and J ends were trimmed by 5 bases and 0 bases, with 11 bases remaining between them. The CDR3 sequence is CASSTYYGSGNTIYF. The CDR3 DNA follows: TGTGCCAGCAGCACCTACTATGGCTCTGGAAACACCATATATTTT.

V and J are TRBV12-5 and TRBJ1-1, with D uncertain. CDR1 and CDR2 (germline): LGHNT, FRNRAP. The CDR3 spans 15 residues. V was shortened by 6 bases and J by 0 bases, with 14 bases between the two germline ends. The CDR3 is CASGARPGLNTEAFF. CDR3 coding DNA: TGTGCTAGTGGGGCGAGACCTGGCTTGAACACTGAAGCTTTCTTT.

This chain joins TRBV30 and TRBJ1-5; a weak D match, TRBD1 (5 bases). CDR1 and CDR2 (germline): GTSNPN, SVGIG (reference sequence). Trimming took off 0 bases at V and 3 bases at J, with 15 bases between the two ends. The CDR3 consists of 16 residues. CDR3 nucleotides: TGTGCCTGGAGTGTATTGGGGACGGCGAACAATCAGCCCCAGCATTTT. The encoded protein is CAWSVLGTANNQPQHF.

The chain has TRBV7-3 and TRBJ2-1; the D is unclear. This CDR3 is 15 amino acids long. The germline CDR1 and CDR2 sequences are SGHTA and FQGTGA. Trimming took off 4 bases at V and 6 bases at J, with 16 bases between the two ends. The CDR3 DNA sequence: TGTGCCAGCAGCTCGGGCCTTCGGGCCGGCAATGAGCAGTTCTTC. Protein: CASSSGLRAGNEQFF.

The rearrangement links TRBV30 to TRBJ1-4; 9 nucleotides match TRBD1. Losses at the gene ends were 0 bases for V and 8 bases for J; bases not matched to a gene: 10. The CDR3 totals 16 residues. CDR1 and CDR2 from the germline V gene are GTSNPN and SVGIG (reference sequence). The CDR3 sequence: CAWSVEGTGLREKLFF. CDR3 nucleotide sequence: TGTGCCTGGAGTGTAGAGGGGACAGGGCTTAGGGAAAAACTGTTTTTT.

The chain carries TRBV30 and TRBJ1-1, with D perhaps matching TRBD1 (6 bases). V lost 2 bases to trimming and J lost 5 bases, with 12 bases between them. The germline CDR1 and CDR2 sequences are GTSNPN and SVGIG (reference sequence). The CDR3 spans 13 residues. The CDR3 region has the DNA TGTGCCTGGAGTTCAGGGCAGGGGACTGAAGCTTTCTTT. This encodes CAWSSGQGTEAFF.

The V call is TRBV5-6, the J call TRBJ2-5; 8 positions match TRBD1. The V and J ends lost 3 bases and 5 bases, in that order; junction bases with no gene match: 6. The CDR3 spans 14 residues. The germline V gene encodes CDR1 SGHDT and CDR2 YYEEEE. In DNA form, the CDR3 reads TGTGCCAGCAGCTCTCAGGGGGCCCTGGAGACCCAGTACTTC. Its protein product is CASSSQGALETQYF.

This clone was observed a handful of times. The rearrangement uses TRBV7-6 and TRBJ1-1; 11 nucleotides align to TRBD1. The ends lost 5 bases at V and 5 bases at J; junction bases unmatched: 13. Germline V gene lookup returns CDR1 SGHVS and CDR2 FNYEAQ. The CDR3 totals 17 residues. The CDR3 DNA is TGTGCCAGCAGCCTCCCGAGAGGGACAGGGGGAAGGACTGAAGCTTTCTTT. It specifies CASSLPRGTGGRTEAFF.

This clone was seen just once. The rearrangement uses TRBV2 and TRBJ2-3; possibly TRBD1 for D (5 bases). Germline values: CDR1 SNHLY, CDR2 FYNNEI. This CDR3 is built from 13 residues. V gave up 7 bases and J gave up 2 bases, with 10 bases separating them. The CDR3 sequence: CASTTTATDTQYF. The CDR3 nucleotides are TGTGCCAGCACCACGACAGCCACAGATACGCAGTATTTT.

V and J are TRBV23-1 and TRBJ1-3, with D perhaps TRBD1 (6 bases). TRBV23-1 is treated as an ORF (open reading frame) with a function not yet certain. This CDR3 spans 17 amino acids. V was trimmed by 3 bases and J by 3 bases, leaving 18 bases between them. The CDR3 DNA follows: TGCGCCAGCAGTCAGCGACGGGGGGGCTGCTGTGGAAACACCATATATTTT. It yields the protein CASSQRRGGCCGNTIYF.

There are a few counts of this clone. CDR3 in DNA: TGTGCCAGCAGTTTATCGACTAGCGGGTCCGAGCAGTACTTC. It translates to CASSLSTSGSEQYF. The chain is built from TRBV28 and TRBJ2-7, with 10 bases matching TRBD2. V lost 1 base, J lost 6 bases, and 3 bases stayed unmatched. Germline-derived CDR1 and CDR2 are MDHEN and SYDVKM. The CDR3 covers 14 residues.

In DNA, the CDR3 is TGTGCCAGTAGTATAAAGATCACGAATGAGCAGTTCTTC. Amino acid sequence: CASSIKITNEQFF. This chain joins TRBV19 and TRBJ2-1; D is unclear. The CDR3 sequence is 13 residues long. The V end lost 2 bases, the J end lost 7 bases, and 9 bases lay between the germline ends. Germline values: CDR1 LNHDA, CDR2 SQIVND (reference sequence).

This clone was seen only a few times. The chain combines TRBV6-5 with TRBJ2-7; D is undetermined. The germline CDR1 and CDR2 sequences are MNHEY and SVGAGI. The CDR3 spans 14 residues. Trimming removed 6 bases at V and 3 bases at J, with 15 bases between. The CDR3 region is CASSRTDGHYEQYF. The DNA of the CDR3 is TGTGCCAGCAGCCGCACCGATGGCCACTACGAGCAGTACTTC.

The V gene is TRBV11-2, the J gene TRBJ1-2, with 7 nucleotides matching TRBD1. This CDR3 has 14 amino acids. V shed 1 base, J shed 3 bases, and the junction held 2 bases outside the gene matches. Germline V gene lookup returns CDR1 SGHAT and CDR2 FQNNGV. For the CDR3, the DNA is TGTGCCAGCAGCTTAGGACAGGGCGACTATGGCTACACCTTC. Protein: CASSLGQGDYGYTF.

This chain connects TRBV19 to TRBJ2-1; 9 bases match TRBD1. Unmatched junction bases numbered 14, after V lost 7 bases and J lost 7 bases. CDR3 length: 16 residues. Germline CDR1 is LNHDA and CDR2 is SQIVND (reference sequence). CDR3 protein: CASTPPQGTGFNEQFF. The CDR3, as DNA: TGTGCCAGTACCCCTCCGCAAGGGACAGGGTTTAATGAGCAGTTCTTC.

Turning to this clone: The sample has other DNA sequences that encode this CDR3 too. This chain connects TRBV2 to TRBJ1-1, with TRBD1 identical over 8 bases. Germline-derived CDR1 and CDR2 are SNHLY and FYNNEI. V was clipped by 3 bases and J by 5 bases; unmatched bases: 5. The CDR3 contains 14 residues. CDR3 residues: CASSEEQGGTEAFF. In nucleotides, the CDR3 is TGTGCCAGCAGTGAGGAACAGGGGGGGACTGAAGCTTTCTTT.

The rearrangement links TRBV5-1 to TRBJ2-5, with 9 positions matching TRBD2. The V segment lost 1 base and the J segment 5 bases; nucleotides outside the gene matches: 12. Germline CDR1 and CDR2: SGHRS and YFSETQ. The CDR3 has 17 amino acids. CDR3 nucleotides: TGCGCCAGCAGCTTGTCTCGGCGGGGGGGCCTGAGGGAGACCCAGTACTTC. Its protein is CASSLSRRGGLRETQYF.

V and J are TRBV30 and TRBJ2-1; 7 bases fit TRBD1. The CDR3 extends over 15 amino acids. CDR1 is GTSNPN and CDR2 is SVGIG in the germline V gene (reference sequence). Losses at the gene ends were 3 bases for V and 2 bases for J; bases not matched to a gene: 7. The chain's CDR3 is CAWRYRGATYNEQFF. The CDR3 region has the DNA TGTGCCTGGAGATACAGGGGCGCCACCTACAATGAGCAGTTCTTC.

This clone was recorded only once. The rearrangement uses TRBV7-9 and TRBJ1-4, with D possibly matching TRBD1 (5 bases). Between the trimmed V and J ends, which lost 5 bases and 8 bases, there was a span of 18 bases. Germline V CDR1 and CDR2: SEHNR, FQNEAQ (reference sequence). CDR3 length equals 15 residues. The chain's CDR3 is CASSPGTFFSEKLFF. As DNA, the CDR3 is TGTGCCAGCAGCCCAGGGACCTTCTTTTCCGAAAAACTGTTTTTT.

CDR3 amino acids: CASSSGQGTGYTF. As DNA, the CDR3 is TGTGCCAGCAGCTCGGGACAGGGCACTGGCTACACCTTC. The gene calls are TRBV7-3 and TRBJ1-2; 9 nucleotides agree with TRBD1. CDR3 length: 13 residues. Germline CDR1 is SGHTA and CDR2 is FQGTGA. V trimming: 4 bases; J trimming: 7 bases; junction bases outside the gene matches: 4.

The rearrangement uses TRBV5-1 and TRBJ1-3; weak D call: TRBD1 (5 bases). The CDR3 has 16 residues. Germline lookup yields CDR1 SGHRS and CDR2 YFSETQ. Trimming left V 2 bases short and J 0 bases short, with 12 bases between. CDR3 nucleotides: TGCGCCAGCAGCTTTGACAGCTCCCGCTCTGGAAACACCATATATTTT. It specifies CASSFDSSRSGNTIYF.

V is TRBV7-3 and J is TRBJ2-2; D is perhaps TRBD2 (5 bases). Trimming removed 5 bases from V and 2 bases from J, with 15 bases in between. Germline CDR1 is SGHTA and CDR2 is FQGTGA. The CDR3 totals 16 residues. For the CDR3, the DNA is TGTGCCAGCAGCCCCCAAGCAGCGGCAAACACCGGGGAGCTGTTTTTT. Translating gives CASSPQAAANTGELFF.

The chain uses TRBV4-3 and TRBJ2-2, with no clear D. The germline V gene encodes CDR1 LGHNA and CDR2 YSLEER. The CDR3 contains 16 residues. Trimming left V 3 bases short and J 2 bases short, with 13 bases between. As DNA, the CDR3 is TGCGCCAGCAGCCAGCACCTGACGGACAACACCGGGGAGCTGTTTTTT. It encodes CASSQHLTDNTGELFF.

The CDR3 DNA follows: TGTGCCAGCAGCCAAGAACCGGGACCCCGGAACACTGAAGCTTTCTTT. Residues: CASSQEPGPRNTEAFF. The chain recombines TRBV4-2 with TRBJ1-1; possibly TRBD1 for D (5 bases). Trimming took 0 bases from V and 1 from J, leaving 12 bases between them. This CDR3 is 16 amino acids long. Germline CDR1 and CDR2: LGHNA and YNFKEQ.